These T cell receptor beta chains were read from a single sample in a study of vaccination and CD4 T cells after COVID-19. These receptors are not linked to any known antigen. MiXCR, applied by TCRdb to the PCR reads, yields one record per CDR3 protein. There are approximately 12,000 distinct CDR3 sequences in the sample; 35% to 45% occur only once, and 20% to 25% lies in the top ten. Sequenced sample: cultured CD4+ T cells from blood. The receptors come from a human donor with COVID-19. CDR3s include the opening cysteine and the closing phenylalanine or tryptophan. D genes are given only for firm matches. Clone size is stated in some rows and not others, as once, few, many or a class when expanded.

V gene	clone size	J gene	D gene	CDR3 protein	CDR3 DNA
TRBV9	-	TRBJ2-7	TRBD2	CASSATSGGTEQYF	TGTGCCAGCAGTGCCACTAGCGGGGGAACCGAGCAGTACTTC
TRBV6-1	few	TRBJ1-5	-	CASSEGVRQPQHF	TGTGCCAGCAGTGAGGGGGTGCGCCAGCCCCAGCATTTT
TRBV12-3/TRBV12-4	-	TRBJ2-5	-	CASSVGTLGGETQYF	TGTGCCAGCAGTGTCGGGACGCTGGGGGGAGAGACCCAGTACTTC
TRBV25-1	-	TRBJ1-5	-	CASTKRGQPRQPQHF	TGTGCCAGCACTAAACGGGGGCAACCTCGTCAGCCCCAGCATTTT
TRBV25-1	-	TRBJ1-5	-	CASGSVGGSNQPQHF	TGTGCCAGCGGTTCAGTGGGAGGTAGCAATCAGCCCCAGCATTTT
TRBV11-2	few	TRBJ2-7	-	CASSLGGPTGEQYF	TGTGCCAGCAGCTTAGGTGGACCTACGGGCGAGCAGTACTTC
TRBV5-4	few	TRBJ2-3	TRBD2	CASSFPSGGVADTQYF	TGTGCCAGCAGCTTTCCCAGCGGGGGGGTTGCAGATACGCAGTATTTT
TRBV11-3	-	TRBJ2-3	TRBD1	CASTLGQGRSTDTQYF	TGTGCCAGCACCTTGGGACAGGGAAGGAGTACAGATACGCAGTATTTT
TRBV5-1	-	TRBJ2-1	TRBD2	CASSLLRGGLDEQFF	TGCGCCAGCAGCTTGCTACGGGGGGGCCTCGATGAGCAGTTCTTC
TRBV7-2	-	TRBJ2-2	-	CASSLRPRAGELFF	TGTGCCAGCAGCTTACGCCCCCGTGCCGGGGAGCTGTTTTTT
TRBV19	-	TRBJ1-5	-	CASSRELNSNQPQHF	TGTGCCAGTAGCCGGGAGCTCAATAGCAATCAGCCCCAGCATTTT
TRBV19	-	TRBJ1-1	-	CASSIVSRTDLLNTEAFF	TGTGCCAGTAGTATTGTTTCCCGGACAGATCTTTTGAACACTGAAGCTTTCTTT
TRBV5-5	-	TRBJ2-1	-	CASSLQGVEQFF	TGTGCCAGCAGCTTACAGGGCGTTGAGCAGTTCTTC
TRBV11-2	few	TRBJ1-3	-	CASSGARSGNTIYF	TGTGCCAGCAGCGGGGCCCGCTCTGGAAACACCATATATTTT
TRBV12-3/TRBV12-4	-	TRBJ2-5	-	CASSLRPGTQYF	TGTGCCAGCAGTTTACGACCAGGAACCCAGTACTTC
TRBV27	-	TRBJ2-5	TRBD2	CATHPAGAETQYF	TGTGCCACCCACCCAGCGGGGGCAGAGACCCAGTACTTC
TRBV7-2	few	TRBJ1-5	TRBD1	CASSLHGGTANQPQHF	TGTGCCAGCAGCCTCCACGGGGGGACAGCCAATCAGCCCCAGCATTTT
TRBV6-2/TRBV6-3	-	TRBJ2-1	TRBD2	CASSYSGGSFEQFF	TGTGCCAGCAGTTACAGCGGGGGATCGTTTGAGCAGTTCTTC
TRBV2	-	TRBJ2-3	-	CASSLTDTQYF	TGTGCCAGCAGTCTCACAGATACGCAGTATTTT
TRBV7-9	-	TRBJ2-3	TRBD2	CASSFPGLAGVTQYF	TGTGCCAGCAGCTTCCCAGGACTAGCGGGGGTTACGCAGTATTTT
TRBV6-5	-	TRBJ1-3	-	CASSSTGSSRNTIYF	TGTGCCAGCAGTTCCACAGGGAGCTCTAGAAACACCATATATTTT
TRBV30	-	TRBJ1-2	-	CAWSVHREGDGYTF	TGTGCCTGGAGTGTACACAGGGAAGGAGATGGCTACACCTTC
TRBV20-1	few	TRBJ2-4	-	CSASHNNLAKNIQYF	TGCAGTGCTAGCCATAACAATCTAGCCAAAAACATTCAGTACTTC
TRBV2	-	TRBJ2-3	-	CASSAGGSPDTQYF	TGTGCCAGCAGTGCTGGGGGGTCCCCGGATACGCAGTATTTT
TRBV6-2/TRBV6-3	-	TRBJ1-2	-	CASSPSVGLGTYYGYTF	TGTGCCAGCAGTCCCAGCGTGGGTCTAGGGACTTACTATGGCTACACCTTC
TRBV6-1	-	TRBJ2-7	TRBD2	CAAAPGGRGYEQYF	TGTGCAGCAGCCCCCGGAGGGAGGGGCTACGAGCAGTACTTC
TRBV10-1	-	TRBJ2-4	-	CASSESWPNLGGKNIQYF	TGCGCCAGCAGTGAGTCGTGGCCCAACCTCGGGGGTAAAAACATTCAGTACTTC
TRBV20-1	-	TRBJ2-4	-	CSAANLAKNIQYF	TGCAGTGCCGCGAATTTAGCCAAAAACATTCAGTACTTC
TRBV2	few	TRBJ1-2	-	CASSSIEQGLGYGYTF	TGTGCCAGCAGCTCGATAGAACAGGGCTTGGGCTATGGCTACACCTTC
TRBV24-1	few	TRBJ2-2	-	CATSDSRVFDTGELFF	TGTGCCACCAGTGACTCCCGGGTTTTCGACACCGGGGAGCTGTTTTTT
TRBV7-8	-	TRBJ1-2	TRBD1	CASSSLDRGYYGYTF	TGTGCCAGCAGCTCACTCGACAGGGGATACTATGGCTACACCTTC
TRBV20-1	-	TRBJ1-6	TRBD1	CSAPDRGTDSPLHF	TGCAGTGCTCCCGACAGGGGCACGGATTCACCCCTCCACTTT
TRBV3-1	-	TRBJ1-6	-	CASSQPGGGNSPLHF	TGTGCCAGCAGCCAACCCGGCGGGGGTAATTCACCCCTCCACTTT
TRBV6-1	medium-sized	TRBJ2-5	-	CASMNPIETQYF	TGTGCCAGCATGAACCCTATCGAAACCCAGTACTTC
TRBV7-8	few	TRBJ1-1	-	CASSLRGTRNTEAFF	TGTGCCAGCAGCTTAAGGGGGACCCGTAACACTGAAGCTTTCTTT
TRBV20-1	-	TRBJ1-4	-	CSGWGPNEKLFF	TGCAGTGGTTGGGGGCCTAATGAAAAACTGTTTTTT
TRBV11-2	-	TRBJ1-1	TRBD1	CASSSGQGADTEAFF	TGTGCCAGCAGCTCTGGACAGGGAGCTGACACTGAAGCTTTCTTT
TRBV5-1	-	TRBJ2-1	TRBD2	CASSPLVAGGASDEQFF	TGCGCCAGCAGCCCTTTGGTAGCGGGGGGGGCCTCGGATGAGCAGTTCTTC
TRBV2	few	TRBJ1-5	-	CASSRRASNQPQHF	TGTGCCAGCAGTAGGCGGGCGTCGAATCAGCCCCAGCATTTT
TRBV28	-	TRBJ1-1	TRBD1	CASFRPTGTEAFF	TGTGCCAGCTTTAGACCGACAGGGACTGAAGCTTTCTTT
TRBV25-1	-	TRBJ1-1	-	CASSESRGGLKAFF	TGTGCCAGCAGTGAATCGCGCGGGGGCCTTAAAGCTTTCTTT
TRBV5-8	-	TRBJ2-7	TRBD1	CASSLRQGTGREQYF	TGTGCCAGCAGCCTAAGACAGGGGACGGGACGGGAGCAGTACTTC
TRBV24-1	-	TRBJ1-5	TRBD1	CATQTGDTQPQHF	TGTGCCACCCAAACAGGGGACACTCAGCCCCAGCATTTT
TRBV6-5	few	TRBJ1-5	-	CASSYAGGSQPQHF	TGTGCCAGCAGTTACGCCGGGGGAAGCCAGCCCCAGCATTTT
TRBV14	-	TRBJ1-6	-	CASSQDQGFNSPLHF	TGTGCCAGCAGCCAAGATCAAGGGTTTAATTCACCCCTCCACTTT
TRBV6-5	few	TRBJ1-5	-	CASSLEKSNQPQHF	TGTGCCAGCAGTTTAGAAAAAAGCAATCAGCCCCAGCATTTT
TRBV12-3/TRBV12-4	few	TRBJ2-5	TRBD1	CASSLLGQQETQYF	TGTGCCAGCAGTTTACTGGGACAGCAAGAGACCCAGTACTTC
TRBV20-1	-	TRBJ1-4	-	CSATGTEDTEKLFF	TGCAGTGCTACAGGGACGGAAGATACTGAAAAACTGTTTTTT
TRBV6-1	-	TRBJ1-2	-	CASSEIGSPGQQTYGYTF	TGTGCCAGCAGTGAAATAGGAAGTCCGGGACAACAAACATATGGCTACACCTTC
TRBV7-2	-	TRBJ1-2	-	CASSVRDFYGYTF	TGTGCCAGCAGCGTGAGGGACTTCTATGGCTACACCTTC
TRBV7-8	-	TRBJ1-1	-	CASPTEAFF	TGTGCCAGCCCCACTGAAGCTTTCTTT
TRBV20-1	-	TRBJ2-2	TRBD2	CSARLAGGFVGELFF	TGCAGTGCGAGACTAGCGGGGGGGTTCGTCGGGGAGCTGTTTTTT
TRBV20-1	-	TRBJ1-2	-	CSASPGGGYTF	TGCAGTGCTAGTCCGGGGGGTGGCTACACCTTC